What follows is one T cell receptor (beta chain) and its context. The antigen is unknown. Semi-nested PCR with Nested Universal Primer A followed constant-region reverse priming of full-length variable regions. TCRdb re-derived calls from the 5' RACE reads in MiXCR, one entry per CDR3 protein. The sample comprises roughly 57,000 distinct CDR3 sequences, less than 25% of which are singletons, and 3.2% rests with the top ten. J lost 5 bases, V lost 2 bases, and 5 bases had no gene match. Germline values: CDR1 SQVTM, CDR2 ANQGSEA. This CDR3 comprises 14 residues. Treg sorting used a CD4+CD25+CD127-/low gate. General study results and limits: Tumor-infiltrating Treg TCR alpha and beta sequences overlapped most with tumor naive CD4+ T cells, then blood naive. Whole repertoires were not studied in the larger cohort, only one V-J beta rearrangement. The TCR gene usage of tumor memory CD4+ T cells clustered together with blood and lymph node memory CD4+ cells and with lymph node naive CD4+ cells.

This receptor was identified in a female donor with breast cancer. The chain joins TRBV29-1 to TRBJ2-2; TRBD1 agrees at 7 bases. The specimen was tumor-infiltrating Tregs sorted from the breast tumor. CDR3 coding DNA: TGCAGCGTTGAACGACAGGGTTTGACCGGGGAGCTGTTTTTT. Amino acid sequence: CSVERQGLTGELFF.